This TCR beta chain was found in a study of identifying expanded T cells in peripheral blood. Only in-frame clones appear in the TCRdb table, and some are missing; sequencing was by immunoSEQ multiplex PCR. This table has 45,000 to 75,000 clones, about four fifths appearing once. General study findings and limits: Differentially abundant clones: roughly 1.2 between replicates, 15 to 17 at roughly 13 days, over 18 at four.

For this clone: The antigen is undetermined.

Germline values: CDR1 SGHTA, CDR2 FQGNSA. Unmatched junction bases numbered 11, after V lost 5 bases and J lost 4 bases. The CDR3 runs 16 residues. The TCR sequence derives from a person between 18 and 75 years old in good health. Sequencing input: blood. The chain couples TRBV7-2 to TRBJ2-3; 8 nucleotides match TRBD1. The CDR3 region has the DNA TGTGCCAGCAGCCTGGCGCAGGGGGCCAAGTCAGATACGCAGTATTTT. Translating gives CASSLAQGAKSDTQYF.